This T cell receptor beta chain came from a study of long-term antiretroviral therapy in people with HIV. Broader study findings: Narrower CDR3 length ranges marked HIV repertoires relative to controls. Information on adherence to ART, viral resistance or therapy changes was unavailable. ART preceded a rise in diversity that nonetheless stayed lower than in transplant donor controls.

Survey-level resolution applied to immunoSEQ assay v3.0. The protocol was immunoSEQ multiplex PCR, while the TCRdb copy is restricted to in-frame clones and leaves out a portion. The data contain roughly 18,000 clones, around three quarters of them singletons. This clone came up a few times. As yet, its antigen is unknown. The CDR3 has 16 amino acids. V was pared by 2 bases and J by 3 bases, with 17 bases between. The germline V gene has CDR1 SGHTA and CDR2 FQGNSA. The sequence came from a woman in her twenties or thirties with HIV. The sequencing used unsorted PBMCs, collected 2.9 years after starting antiretroviral therapy. The gene calls are TRBV7-2 and TRBJ2-7, with D uncertain. This CDR3 reads CASSLPRPPGVYEQYF. Written as DNA, the CDR3 is TGTGCCAGCAGCTTACCCAGGCCGCCGGGCGTCTACGAGCAGTACTTC.